The sequence of this T cell receptor (beta chain) was determined in a study of CD8 T cells in ankylosing spondylitis. Study-wide findings and caveats: In the blood and synovial fluid of reactive arthritis, some motif variants had been previously reported.

This clonotype has more than one count but fewer than ten. What it binds is unknown. From germline, CDR1 is LNHDA and CDR2 SQIVND (reference sequence). V trimming: 5 bases; J trimming: 4 bases; junction bases outside the gene matches: 8. The CDR3 runs 15 residues. Scientists made TCR beta libraries using quantitative 5'-RACE with molecular barcodes. TCRdb ran MiXCR on the 5' RACE reads and lists one entry per CDR3 protein. Here the sample spans approximately 220,000 distinct CDR3 sequences, about 10% being singletons. The TCR was taken from a male donor with ankylosing spondylitis or in good health (not recorded which). The sample was blood, either unsorted or a sorted T cell fraction (not recorded which). The rearrangement joins TRBV19 to TRBJ2-3; 8 bases map to TRBD2. The CDR3 loop is CASSPQAGVADTQYF. In nucleotides, the CDR3 is TGTGCCAGTAGTCCCCAAGCGGGGGTGGCAGATACGCAGTATTTT.